The clone carrying this TCR beta chain is medium-sized in the sample. This beta chain came through as a stray read in a library set up for alpha chains, and its size says little. Time point indicated: sample taken at primary tumor resection. Researchers sequenced whole RNA taken from tumor, nontumor lung or frozen PBMC without sorting. The donors, roughly 70 patients with untreated early-stage non-small cell lung cancer, provided the samples. This entry comes from a study of spatial heterogeneity in lung cancer. On the study more broadly: More beta-chain than alpha-chain sequences were consistently detected.

TCRdb redid the calling of the 5' RACE reads with MiXCR, one entry per CDR3 protein. The table shows around 2,700 distinct CDR3 sequences, with approximately 8.5% occurring only once. The CDR3 extends over 15 amino acids. Trimming pared 5 bases from V and 0 bases from J, leaving 12 bases between. Germline CDR1 SGHTA, CDR2 FQGTGA. Here the sequenced sample was normal lung tissue next to the tumor, taken at surgery. The TCR originated in a male donor with early-stage non-small cell lung cancer. The chain combines TRBV7-3 with TRBJ2-3, with D possibly matching TRBD1 (6 bases). CDR3 amino acids: CASSPQGHSTDTQYF. The CDR3 DNA follows: TGTGCCAGCAGCCCCCAGGGACACAGCACAGATACGCAGTATTTT.